This is a list of T cell receptor beta chains from one sample in a study of T cell repertoires in cytomegalovirus infection. TCRdb itself ran the reads through MiXCR, one entry per CDR3 protein. Here the sample spans under 250,000 distinct CDR3 sequences, 12% being singletons. The sequenced material came from PBMCs. The receptors were gathered from a human donor in good health (CMV status not recorded). Some clones in this sample may be carry-over from other donors' samples. Both conserved end residues are part of each CDR3. The D gene is left open where the match is weak. The listing skips clone size in some rows; elsewhere it reads once, few, many or a size class.

-	TRBV7-2	-	TRBJ2-5	CASSLEFRRSATQYF	TGTGCCAGCAGCTTAGAGTTCCGGCGCTCCGCGACCCAGTACTTC
many	TRBV28	-	TRBJ1-5	CASSRGRERQPQHF	TGTGCCAGCAGCCGGGGAAGGGAAAGGCAGCCCCAGCATTTT
-	TRBV6-5	TRBD2	TRBJ2-4	CASTAGAYLAKNIQYF	TGTGCCAGCACAGCGGGAGCCTACCTAGCCAAAAACATTCAGTACTTC
-	TRBV14	-	TRBJ2-1	CASSLIRGYEQFF	TGTGCCAGCAGCCTCATCAGGGGATACGAGCAGTTCTTC
-	TRBV19	TRBD2	TRBJ2-5	CASSLTSAALETQYF	TGTGCCAGTAGTCTTACTAGCGCCGCCCTGGAGACCCAGTACTTC
few	TRBV29-1	-	TRBJ1-1	CSAVGENTEAFF	TGCAGCGCCGTAGGGGAGAACACTGAAGCTTTCTTT
-	TRBV28	-	TRBJ1-2	CASSLSGRRSGYTF	TGTGCCAGCAGTTTATCCGGACGGCGGTCCGGCTACACCTTC
many	TRBV11-2	-	TRBJ2-1	CASSLLGQYNEQFF	TGTGCCAGCAGCTTATTAGGACAGTACAATGAGCAGTTCTTC
many	TRBV6-2/TRBV6-3	TRBD1	TRBJ2-5	CASSYGTAGRETQYF	TGTGCCAGCAGTTACGGGACAGCCGGTCGTGAGACCCAGTACTTC
many	TRBV11-2	-	TRBJ2-5	CASSSIQAWGSQYF	TGTGCCAGCAGCTCGATACAGGCTTGGGGCTCCCAGTACTTC
many	TRBV28	-	TRBJ1-2	CASSWVGGNYGYTF	TGTGCCAGCAGCTGGGTCGGGGGAAACTATGGCTACACCTTC
many	TRBV7-2	-	TRBJ1-5	CASSLALGGAASPQHF	TGTGCCAGCAGCTTAGCGCTCGGGGGCGCCGCGTCGCCCCAGCATTTT
many	TRBV3-1	-	TRBJ2-3	CASSQEVTQMADTQYF	TGTGCCAGCAGCCAAGAGGTGACACAAATGGCGGATACGCAGTATTTT
few	TRBV20-1	TRBD2	TRBJ2-5	CSAGIAGEETQYF	TGCAGTGCTGGTATAGCGGGAGAAGAGACCCAGTACTTC
many	TRBV12-3/TRBV12-4	-	TRBJ1-1	CASSPDYEAFF	TGTGCCAGCAGTCCAGACTATGAAGCTTTCTTT
-	TRBV5-1	-	TRBJ1-5	CASSLLERALSQNQPQHF	TGCGCCAGCAGCTTGCTGGAAAGGGCGCTCTCGCAGAATCAGCCCCAGCATTTT
many	TRBV18	-	TRBJ1-1	CASSPRQEGNTEAFF	TGTGCCAGCTCACCGCGACAGGAGGGCAACACTGAAGCTTTCTTT
many	TRBV7-2	TRBD2	TRBJ2-1	CASSSRGDNEQFF	TGTGCCAGCAGCTCCCGGGGGGACAATGAGCAGTTCTTC
many	TRBV7-8	TRBD1	TRBJ1-1	CASSLASLQGVEGTEAFF	TGTGCCAGCAGCTTAGCGAGCCTACAGGGGGTTGAGGGGACTGAAGCTTTCTTT
-	TRBV27	-	TRBJ1-1	CASSLESRRTEAFF	TGTGCCAGCAGTTTGGAATCCCGGAGGACTGAAGCTTTCTTT
-	TRBV29-1	TRBD1	TRBJ2-1	CSVRRGPNEQFF	TGCAGCGTTCGCAGGGGGCCCAATGAGCAGTTCTTC
few	TRBV20-1	-	TRBJ1-1	CSARSGGWWTNTEAFF	TGCAGTGCTAGGTCCGGCGGGTGGTGGACGAACACTGAAGCTTTCTTT
few	TRBV6-1	-	TRBJ1-5	CASSWSGGNNQPQHF	TGTGCCAGCAGTTGGTCCGGGGGCAACAATCAGCCCCAGCATTTT
many	TRBV4-1	-	TRBJ1-1	CASSPFGVGTEAFF	TGCGCCAGCAGCCCATTCGGGGTAGGGACTGAAGCTTTCTTT
few	TRBV28	-	TRBJ2-4	CASSLRAIKNIQYF	TGTGCCAGCAGTTTACGAGCTATTAAAAACATTCAGTACTTC
many	TRBV25-1	-	TRBJ2-7	CASKGGVSYEQYF	TGTGCCAGCAAAGGGGGGGTCTCCTACGAGCAGTACTTC
-	TRBV10-3	-	TRBJ2-5	CAISESPGQETQYF	TGTGCCATCAGTGAGTCTCCAGGGCAAGAGACCCAGTACTTC
many	TRBV7-3	TRBD2	TRBJ2-5	CASSLTSGRMGETQYF	TGTGCCAGCAGCTTAACTAGCGGGAGGATGGGAGAGACCCAGTACTTC
few	TRBV20-1	-	TRBJ1-6	CSARDVPGNSPLHF	TGCAGTGCTAGAGATGTTCCCGGGAATTCACCCCTCCACTTT
-	TRBV19	-	TRBJ2-2	CASQRTGDNTGELFF	TGTGCCAGTCAAAGGACCGGGGATAACACCGGGGAGCTGTTTTTT
many	TRBV11-3	-	TRBJ2-6	CASSLDPSPGNVLTF	TGTGCCAGCAGCTTAGACCCTTCCCCGGGGAACGTCCTGACTTTC
many	TRBV6-1	-	TRBJ1-2	CASSPRQAANYGYTF	TGTGCCAGCAGTCCCCGACAGGCCGCTAACTATGGCTACACCTTC
many	TRBV12-5	-	TRBJ1-5	CAEATALNQPQHF	TGTGCTGAAGCTACAGCCCTCAATCAGCCCCAGCATTTT
-	TRBV20-1	-	TRBJ1-5	CSARSQGNIPQPQHF	TGCAGTGCTAGATCGCAGGGGAATATTCCTCAGCCCCAGCATTTT
many	TRBV12-5	TRBD2	TRBJ2-2	CASGPEGLAGGTGELFF	TGTGCTAGTGGTCCGGAAGGACTAGCGGGAGGCACCGGGGAGCTGTTTTTT
-	TRBV15	-	TRBJ2-3	CATSRDGGGAQYF	TGTGCCACCAGCAGAGATGGGGGCGGAGCGCAGTATTTT
-	TRBV6-5	-	TRBJ2-3	CASSYFRPDTDTQYF	TGTGCCAGCAGTTACTTTAGACCCGACACAGATACGCAGTATTTT
few	TRBV29-1	-	TRBJ1-1	CSVEPEAFF	TGCAGCGTTGAACCTGAAGCTTTCTTT
-	TRBV6-1	TRBD1	TRBJ1-6	CASSEGQNSPLHF	TGTGCCAGCAGTGAGGGACAGAATTCACCCCTCCACTTT
-	TRBV4-2	-	TRBJ1-1	CASSQDGGPGTEAFF	TGTGCCAGCAGCCAAGATGGGGGCCCGGGGACTGAAGCTTTCTTT
many	TRBV7-2	TRBD1	TRBJ1-5	CASSLRVWDRVGTFNQPQHF	TGTGCCAGCAGCTTAAGGGTCTGGGACAGGGTAGGGACCTTCAATCAGCCCCAGCATTTT
few	TRBV19	-	TRBJ2-3	CASSTRSLGGDTQYF	TGTGCCAGTAGCACCCGATCGTTGGGGGGAGATACGCAGTATTTT
-	TRBV5-1	TRBD1	TRBJ1-2	CASSMTGGGYYGYTF	TGCGCCAGCAGCATGACAGGGGGCGGGTACTATGGCTACACCTTC
few	TRBV29-1	-	TRBJ2-3	CSVLTVRGTDTQYF	TGCAGCGTTCTGACAGTGCGGGGCACAGATACGCAGTATTTT
-	TRBV29-1	TRBD1	TRBJ1-1	CSVIRTGVNTEAFF	TGCAGCGTGATTCGGACAGGGGTGAACACTGAAGCTTTCTTT
many	TRBV7-3	TRBD2	TRBJ2-3	CASSPRTSGRTDTQYF	TGTGCCAGCAGCCCGAGGACTAGCGGGAGAACAGATACGCAGTATTTT
few	TRBV7-9	-	TRBJ1-6	CASSLSPDNSPLHF	TGTGCCAGCAGCTTAAGCCCAGATAATTCACCCCTCCACTTT
-	TRBV20-1	-	TRBJ2-3	CSASRSSSFTDTQYF	TGCAGTGCTAGTCGGTCTAGCTCCTTCACAGATACGCAGTATTTT
-	TRBV20-1	TRBD1	TRBJ1-1	CSADRVATEAFF	TGCAGTGCTGACAGGGTAGCCACTGAAGCTTTCTTT
few	TRBV7-8	-	TRBJ2-7	CASSFFGTSYEQYF	TGTGCCAGCAGCTTTTTTGGGACATCCTACGAGCAGTACTTC
once	TRBV7-9	-	TRBJ2-1	CASRPGPPEQFF	TGTGCCAGCAGACCAGGACCCCCTGAGCAGTTCTTC